The sequence of this T cell receptor (beta chain) was determined in a study of cytomegalovirus exposure and HLA in healthy donors. Of note for this clone: Its antigen is not identified.

Study-level points and caveats: With later analysis, a missense DCLRE1C variant became linked to TCR beta V- and J-gene trimming. Most TCR beta V segments were productive about 87% or about 30% of the time in an earlier analysis. Clonal expansion was found to be greater in HLA-associated TCR beta chains than in equally common others in a later analysis. It was in a later analysis that TCR association rates were seen to vary by HLA locus, highest for DRB1 and lowest for HLA-C.

PCR employed 60 Vbeta and 13 Jbeta primers. TCRdb keeps only in-frame clones here, not all; method: immunoSEQ multiplex PCR. The sample records about 200,000 clones, over 65% being singletons. The ends were cut back, 8 bases at V and 5 bases at J, with 7 bases in the middle. Germline CDR1 reads SGHTA; CDR2 reads FQGNSA. This CDR3 contains 12 residues. The sequencing sample was made of PBMCs. This rearrangement joins TRBV7-2 to TRBJ1-6; the D is unclear. The source is a boy aged 2 to 10 in good health and CMV-seronegative. DNA for the CDR3: TGTGCCAGCGGGCAGAATAATTCACCCCTCCACTTT. Translating it yields CASGQNNSPLHF.